The T cell receptor beta chain described here comes from a study of blood T cells in healthy people across ages. Findings and limits, study-wide: Researchers said unsorted PBMCs prevented a conclusive naive versus antigen-experienced comparison. Expanded clonotype changes were possibly confounded by unknown donor CMV status.

A minimum of 6 micrograms of total RNA was extracted per sample. This clonotype was seen a few times. Its specificity is not known. For the second PCR, which ran for about 7 to 12 cycles, a sample-barcoded 5' primer and a J-beta primer mix were used. Every sample returned 2.5 million or more CDR3-containing paired-end reads. TCRdb ran MiXCR on the 5' RACE reads and lists one entry per CDR3 protein. The data show roughly 830,000 distinct CDR3 sequences, around 62% seen once. The CDR3 is made up of 16 amino acids. With 0 bases clipped from V and 0 bases from J, the junction kept 3 bases outside the gene matches. CDR1 and CDR2 from the germline V gene are SGDLS and YYNGEE.

The chain carries TRBV9 and TRBJ2-1; 7 nucleotides line up with TRBD2. This clonotype was sampled from a man between 25 and 39 years old in good health. Material: blood. CDR3 in DNA: TGTGCCAGCAGCGTAGGTGGGGGGGGCTCCTACAATGAGCAGTTCTTC. It codes for CASSVGGGGSYNEQFF.